The sequence of this T cell receptor beta chain was determined in a study of shared clonotypes between healthy human individuals. Repertoires were generated with immunoSEQ multiplex PCR, while TCRdb's copy carries only in-frame clones and drops some. The table lists a few hundred thousand clones, 87% of them singletons, with under 20% in the top ten. Germline V gene data show CDR1 as ENHRY and CDR2 as SYGVKD. The CDR3 runs 14 residues. V was pared by 2 bases and J by 7 bases, with 5 bases of the junction left unmatched. The sequence came from a man aged 18 to 29 in good health. The material sequenced was memory CD8+ T cells sorted from blood. The subset was: CD45RO+ cells pooled with CCR7-negative TemRA cells. This chain joins TRBV10-3 and TRBJ1-2; 9 bases are shared with TRBD1. CDR3 residues: CAISEPGQGFGYTF. The CDR3 coding sequence is TGTGCCATCAGTGAGCCTGGACAGGGGTTTGGCTACACCTTC.